These 19 T cell receptor beta chains were sequenced from one sample in a study of T-cell memory formation after mild COVID-19. One entry per CDR3 protein results from TCRdb running MiXCR on the 5' RACE reads. The sample includes fewer than 300,000 distinct CDR3 sequences, roughly 18% of them seen just once. The material sequenced was PBMCs or a T cell subset sorted from them (not recorded which). All receptors come from a man between 18 and 35 years old who had mild COVID-19 (a few samples of this study predate the infection). Cell type and time point are not known.

This clonotype has only a few counts. The chain links TRBV5-1 to TRBJ2-2; 8 positions match TRBD2. Germline CDR1 reads SGHRS; CDR2 reads YFSETQ. J lost 6 bases, V lost 0 bases, and 4 bases had no gene match. The CDR3 loop spans 15 amino acids. CDR3 nucleotide sequence: TGCGCCAGCAGCTTGGTAGCGGGACCCGCCGGGGAGCTGTTTTTT. This codes for CASSLVAGPAGELFF.

The rearrangement links TRBV5-5 to TRBJ1-3, with D tentatively TRBD1 (5 bases). V lost 4 bases to trimming and J lost 4 bases, with 18 bases between them. Germline CDR1 SGHKS, CDR2 YYEKEE (reference sequence). The CDR3 extends over 16 amino acids. In nucleotides, the CDR3 is TGTGCCAGCAGCCATACGACAGCTCTCTCGGGAAACACCATATATTTT. It is translated as CASSHTTALSGNTIYF.

This clonotype was seen ten or more times. The rearrangement links TRBV7-2 to TRBJ2-1, with 12 bases lining up with TRBD2. Trimming at V came to 5 bases and at J to 10 bases, leaving 9 bases not matched to a gene. The CDR3 spans 15 residues. The germline CDR1 and CDR2 sequences are SGHTA and FQGNSA. CDR3 sequence (DNA): TGTGCCAGCAGCCAAACTAGCGGGGGGAGTAGGGAGCAGTTCTTC. Encoded protein: CASSQTSGGSREQFF.

The table lists this clonotype with a few counts. The gene calls are TRBV29-1 and TRBJ2-1, with 7 bases lining up with TRBD2. The V and J ends lost 5 bases and 9 bases, in that order; junction bases with no gene match: 7. The CDR3 sequence is 12 residues long. Germline-derived CDR1 and CDR2 are SQVTM and ANQGSEA. The DNA of the CDR3 is TGCAGCGTTTTCTGGTGGGAGGGTGAGCAGTTCTTC. Amino acids: CSVFWWEGEQFF.

V and J are TRBV6-1 and TRBJ1-6; D gene uncertain. Germline values: CDR1 MNHNS, CDR2 SASEGT. This CDR3 region has 15 residues. V dropped 2 bases and J dropped 5 bases, with 10 bases sitting between them. This CDR3 is CASSELDRNNSPLHF. DNA of the CDR3: TGTGCCAGCAGTGAACTGGACCGAAATAATTCACCCCTCCACTTT.

The chain couples TRBV3-1 to TRBJ1-3; the D is unclear. This CDR3 contains 11 residues. V dropped 1 base and J dropped 9 bases, with 4 bases sitting between them. Germline CDR1 is LGHDT and CDR2 is YNNKEL (reference sequence). The DNA for the CDR3 is TGTGCCAGCAGCCAAGGGACCACCATATATTTT. As protein: CASSQGTTIYF.

This clonotype came up many times. The chain carries TRBV6-2 or TRBV6-3 and TRBJ1-5; 7 positions agree with TRBD1. Germline V gene sequence: CDR1 MNHEY, CDR2 SVGEGT. Germline trimming cut 7 bases from V and 0 bases from J; bases unmatched to any gene: 15. The length of the CDR3 is 18 residues. The CDR3 region is CASTSRDRLTYSNQPQHF. The CDR3 DNA reads TGTGCCAGCACCTCCCGGGACAGACTAACGTATAGCAATCAGCCCCAGCATTTT.

The rearrangement uses TRBV11-2 and TRBJ1-1, with D hard to call. The CDR3 spans 14 residues. Germline assignment: CDR1 SGHAT and CDR2 FQNNGV. V lost 8 bases and J lost 0, with 13 bases in between. The CDR3, as DNA: TGTGCCAGCTCGGGCCTCACCATGAACACTGAAGCTTTCTTT. It specifies CASSGLTMNTEAFF.

The sample holds a few counts of this clonotype. The chain carries TRBV12-3 or TRBV12-4 and TRBJ1-6; weak D call: TRBD1 (5 bases). Between the trimmed V and J ends, which lost 7 bases and 9 bases, there was a span of 13 bases. The CDR3 extends over 13 amino acids. The CDR3, as DNA: TGTGCCAGCACAGGGATAGGAGTTTCACCCCTCCACTTT. It is translated as CASTGIGVSPLHF.

The V call is TRBV7-6, the J call TRBJ2-5; perhaps TRBD1 as D (6 bases). The CDR3 contains 13 residues. The V and J ends lost 7 bases and 1 base respectively, with 10 bases between them. Germline CDR1 is SGHVS and CDR2 is FNYEAQ. The CDR3 region is CASKQGPQETQYF. CDR3 in DNA: TGTGCCAGCAAACAGGGCCCCCAAGAGACCCAGTACTTC.

This clonotype was seen a few times. J is TRBJ2-3 and V is TRBV20-1, with 9 bases identical to TRBD1. V lost 3 bases and J lost 3; bases outside the gene matches: 10. The V gene's germline CDR1 is DFQATT and CDR2 SNEGSKA (reference sequence). This CDR3 region has 16 residues. DNA of the CDR3: TGCAGTGCTAGTCCCATCCAGGACAGGGGTACAGATACGCAGTATTTT. Protein: CSASPIQDRGTDTQYF.

This clonotype has a handful of counts. This rearrangement joins TRBV4-3 to TRBJ2-5, with 8 bases aligning to TRBD2. Per the germline V gene, CDR1 is LGHNA and CDR2 is YSLEER. V trimming: 0 bases; J trimming: 3 bases; junction bases outside the gene matches: 15. This CDR3 is built from 19 residues. As DNA, the CDR3 is TGCGCCAGCAGCCAAGAGTTCCGGGGGGGCCATGAGGGGAAAGAGACCCAGTACTTC. Protein product: CASSQEFRGGHEGKETQYF.

This clonotype was detected a few times. V gene TRBV10-3 combines with J gene TRBJ2-1, with 12 bases that match TRBD2. The V segment lost 1 base and the J segment 2 bases; nucleotides outside the gene matches: 6. CDR3 length equals 18 residues. CDR1 and CDR2 (germline): ENHRY, SYGVKD. The CDR3 here is CAISELLTSGGPYNEQFF. DNA of the CDR3: TGTGCCATCAGTGAGTTGTTGACTAGCGGGGGCCCCTACAATGAGCAGTTCTTC.

The V gene is TRBV19, the J gene TRBJ1-1; a weak D match, TRBD1 (5 bases). CDR3 length equals 18 residues. Germline V lookup: CDR1 LNHDA, CDR2 SQIVND (reference sequence). Trimming shortened V by 4 bases and J by 4 bases, and 25 bases separated the two germline ends. The CDR3 region is CASSRRSSTYDGTTEAFF. The CDR3 DNA is TGTGCCAGTAGTAGACGGAGTTCCACATACGATGGGACCACTGAAGCTTTCTTT.

In this sample, this clonotype turned up a few times. The V gene is TRBV9, the J gene TRBJ2-7; 8 nucleotides agree with TRBD1. The trim removed 3 bases at V and 6 bases at J, leaving 2 bases unmatched. The germline CDR1 and CDR2 sequences are SGDLS and YYNGEE. The CDR3 is 12 amino acids. The CDR3 is CASSETGVEQYF. The CDR3 DNA is TGTGCCAGCAGCGAGACAGGGGTCGAGCAGTACTTC.

The gene calls are TRBV12-3 or TRBV12-4 and TRBJ2-5, with TRBD1 matching over 9 bases. The V gene end was trimmed by 6 bases and the J gene end by 5 bases; junction bases not matched to a gene: 4. The CDR3 is 13 residues long. Here the CDR3 reads CASRNRGLETQYF. CDR3 DNA sequence: TGTGCCAGCAGAAACAGGGGGCTTGAGACCCAGTACTTC.

This clonotype was seen a handful of times. The chain recombines TRBV2 with TRBJ1-5; weak D call: TRBD1 (6 bases). Trimming stripped 6 bases from V and 4 bases from J, with 10 bases between. CDR3 length equals 13 residues. CDR1 is SNHLY, CDR2 FYNNEI, per germline. The CDR3: CASSGTTNQPQHF. CDR3 DNA: TGTGCCAGCAGCGGGACAACTAATCAGCCCCAGCATTTT.

This clonotype showed up many times. The J gene is TRBJ2-3, the V gene TRBV15; D ambiguous. V shed 1 base and J shed 7 bases, with 6 bases lying between them. CDR3 length equals 12 residues. CDR1 is LNHNV and CDR2 is YYDKDF in the germline V gene (reference sequence). The CDR3 loop reads CATSRGTHTQYF. The CDR3 bases are TGTGCCACCAGCAGAGGAACTCATACGCAGTATTTT.

This chain uses TRBV5-4 with TRBJ1-2; 8 bases are shared with TRBD1. Germline V gene lookup returns CDR1 SGHNT and CDR2 YYREEE (reference sequence). Trimming cost V 5 bases and J 1 base; bases outside gene matches: 4. The CDR3 is 14 residues long. CDR3 nucleotide sequence: TGTGCCAGCAGTTCCGACAGGGGTAACTATGGCTACACCTTC. Protein product: CASSSDRGNYGYTF.